The 24 T cell receptor beta chains below all came from one sample that was sequenced in a study of PD-1 blockade in mismatch repair-deficient tumors. Assay used: immunoSEQ multiplex PCR; TCRdb lists only in-frame clones, some missing. Among some 85,000 clones listed, around 80% were seen once. The material sequenced was peripheral blood, taken 44 weeks after starting pembrolizumab. The receptors here all came from an adult with mismatch repair-deficient cancer.

This rearrangement joins TRBV5-1 to TRBJ2-1; possible D gene TRBD2, 6 bases. Germline assignment: CDR1 SGHRS and CDR2 YFSETQ. CDR3 length: 14 amino acids. Trimming shortened V by 4 bases and J by 10 bases, and 18 bases separated the two germline ends. CDR3 bases: TGCGCCAGCAGCGGTGACCCCGGGAGCCGAGAGCAGTTCTTC. It yields the protein CASSGDPGSREQFF.

The chain is built from TRBV2 and TRBJ2-2, with D perhaps matching TRBD1 or TRBD2 (5 bases each). The germline V and J ends were trimmed by 2 bases and 0 bases, with 7 bases remaining between them. The CDR3 is 15 amino acids. Germline CDR1 SNHLY, CDR2 FYNNEI. The CDR3 is CASSETGPNTGELFF. In DNA form, the CDR3 reads TGTGCCAGCAGTGAAACGGGACCGAACACCGGGGAGCTGTTTTTT. The full variable domain, its missing parts supplied by reference TRBV2 and TRBJ2-2, is EPEVTQTPSHQVTQMGQEVILRCVPISNHLYFYWYRQILGQKVEFLVSFYNNEISEKSEIFDDQFSVERPDGSNFTLKIRSTKLEDSAMYFCASSETGPNTGELFFGEGSRLTVL.

V gene TRBV6-6 combines with J gene TRBJ2-7, with D possibly being TRBD2 (5 bases). The CDR3 is 15 amino acids. CDR1 and CDR2 (germline): MNHNY, SVGAGI (reference sequence). V was cut by 2 bases and J by 1 base, with 12 bases left in between. The CDR3 region has the DNA TGTGCCAGCAGTTACCGGAGAGGGAGTTCCTACGAGCAGTACTTC. Its protein product is CASSYRRGSSYEQYF.

The CDR3 sequence is CASSEQRATDTQYF. The CDR3 coding sequence is TGCGCCAGCAGTGAGCAGCGGGCCACAGATACGCAGTATTTT. The chain recombines TRBV10-2 with TRBJ2-3, with a possible D match to TRBD2 (6 bases). Trimming took 2 bases from V and 2 from J, leaving 8 bases between them. The germline gives CDR1 WSHSY, CDR2 SAAADI. CDR3 length: 14 residues.

This chain uses TRBV7-3 with TRBJ2-2; D unresolved. Germline V gene data show CDR1 as SGHTA and CDR2 as FQGTGA. V was trimmed by 5 bases and J by 1 base, leaving 5 bases between them. The CDR3 is made up of 13 amino acids. This CDR3 is CASSPKNTGELFF. The DNA for the CDR3 is TGTGCCAGCAGCCCAAAGAACACCGGGGAGCTGTTTTTT.

The V call is TRBV4-1, the J call TRBJ2-7, with a weak D call TRBD2 (6 bases). The CDR3 runs to 14 residues. Per germline, CDR1 MGHRA and CDR2 YSYEKL. Trimming removed 4 bases from V and 4 bases from J, with 14 bases in between. The CDR3 loop reads CASSRPGLEYEQYF. DNA for the CDR3: TGCGCCAGCAGCCGACCGGGACTCGAATACGAGCAGTACTTC.

The genes are TRBV6-5 and TRBJ2-7; D is ambiguous. The germline CDR1 and CDR2 sequences are MNHEY and SVGAGI. Trimming cost V 0 bases and J 4 bases, with 16 bases left between them. The CDR3 is made up of 16 amino acids. This CDR3 reads CASSYSPGSRAYEQYF. CDR3 nucleotide sequence: TGTGCCAGCAGTTACTCCCCCGGGTCCCGGGCATACGAGCAGTACTTC.

The chain joins TRBV2 to TRBJ2-3, with D hard to call. The CDR3 is 16 residues long. Trimming stripped 5 bases from V and 0 bases from J, with 15 bases between. In germline, CDR1 is SNHLY, CDR2 FYNNEI. This chain's CDR3 is CASSLRPMSSTDTQYF. The CDR3 bases are TGTGCCAGCAGTTTGAGACCGATGTCTAGCACAGATACGCAGTATTTT.

V is TRBV10-3 and J is TRBJ2-5, with 14 bases lining up with TRBD2. The V gene's germline CDR1 is ENHRY and CDR2 SYGVKD. The CDR3 is 15 residues long. The J segment lost 5 bases and the V segment lost 6 bases, leaving 5 bases of the junction unmatched. CDR3 sequence (DNA): TGTGCCATCAGGGAAAGGACTAGCGGGAGGGAGACCCAGTACTTC. Translated: CAIRERTSGRETQYF.

CDR3 nucleotide sequence: TGTGCCAGCAGCCTCAAGGATACGCAGTATTTT. It codes for CASSLKDTQYF. The chain is built from TRBV11-2 and TRBJ2-3; D uncertain. This CDR3 is built from 11 residues. V dropped 5 bases and J dropped 6 bases, with 6 bases sitting between them. Germline V gene data show CDR1 as SGHAT and CDR2 as FQNNGV.

The chain uses TRBV21-1 and TRBJ2-1; the DNA was not used to check the table's D call, TRBD1. TRBV21-1 counts as a pseudogene. This CDR3 region has 13 residues. The CDR3 DNA is TGTGCCAGCAGCAAAGCTCCATACAATGAGCAGTTCTTC. This codes for CASSKAPYNEQFF.

This chain uses TRBV7-9 with TRBJ1-2; the D gene is possibly TRBD1 (5 bases). Per the germline V gene, CDR1 is SEHNR and CDR2 is FQNEAQ (reference sequence). With 0 bases removed from V and 4 bases from J, the gap between germline ends came to 18 bases. CDR3 length: 17 residues. The CDR3 coding sequence is TGTGCCAGCAGCTTAGCAGGAAGGGACTCATTAAGCTATGGCTACACCTTC. Protein: CASSLAGRDSLSYGYTF.

The V gene is TRBV4-3, the J gene TRBJ2-2; D is uncertain. Germline V gives CDR1 LGHNA, CDR2 YSLEER. V was pared by 1 base and J by 5 bases, with 2 bases between. The CDR3 length is 12 residues. The CDR3: CASSQGTGELFF. CDR3 bases: TGCGCCAGCAGCCAAGGGACCGGGGAGCTGTTTTTT.

This clone was seen more than once but under ten times. The CDR3 is CASTIAGVANEQFF. Written as DNA, the CDR3 is TGTGCCAGTACCATAGCGGGAGTGGCCAATGAGCAGTTCTTC. The chain recombines TRBV19 with TRBJ2-1; 9 nucleotides line up with TRBD2. V shed 7 bases, J shed 6 bases, and the junction held 7 bases outside the gene matches. The CDR3 contains 14 residues. Germline loops: CDR1 LNHDA, CDR2 SQIVND (reference sequence).

This clone was recorded only once. The V call is TRBV11-2, the J call TRBJ1-4; the match to TRBD1 covers 8 bases. This CDR3 comprises 15 residues. Germline CDR1 SGHAT, CDR2 FQNNGV. V dropped 6 bases and J dropped 5; count of bases not matched to a gene: 8. CDR3 nucleotides: TGTGCCAGCAGATCCGTGGCAGGGGGCAATGAAAAACTGTTTTTT. Translated: CASRSVAGGNEKLFF. Full variable domain (remainder filled in from reference TRBV11-2 and TRBJ1-4): EAGVAQSPRYKIIEKRQSVAFWCNPISGHATLYWYQQILGQGPKLLIQFQNNGVVDDSQLPKDRFSAERLKGVDSTLKIQPAKLEDSAVYLCASRSVAGGNEKLFFGSGTQLSVL.

The CDR3 protein is CASSYSEQGTDTQYF. CDR3 bases: TGTGCCAGCAGTTACTCTGAACAGGGGACAGATACGCAGTATTTT. The chain links TRBV6-6 to TRBJ2-3, with TRBD1 matching 7 bases. V shed 0 bases and J 3 bases; nucleotides not matched to a gene: 3. CDR1 is MNHNY and CDR2 is SVGAGI in the germline V gene (reference sequence). The CDR3 runs to 15 residues.

The chain recombines TRBV7-9 with TRBJ1-2, with D possibly matching TRBD1 (5 bases). The CDR3 contains 13 residues. Trimming pared 5 bases from V and 7 bases from J, leaving 14 bases between. Germline lookup yields CDR1 SEHNR and CDR2 FQNEAQ (reference sequence). CDR3 amino acids: CASSPDWGIGYTF. The CDR3 DNA reads as TGTGCCAGCAGCCCAGATTGGGGGATTGGCTACACCTTC.

The chain has TRBV2 and TRBJ2-1; D is unresolved. Trimming left V 4 bases short and J 4 bases short, with 5 bases between. Germline loops: CDR1 SNHLY, CDR2 FYNNEI. The CDR3 sequence is 12 residues long. The CDR3 here is CASSARYNEQFF. The CDR3 DNA sequence: TGTGCCAGCAGTGCGCGGTACAATGAGCAGTTCTTC.

This clone was found once. This chain links TRBV7-3 with TRBJ2-2; no firm D call. CDR3 length: 17 residues. V gave up 4 bases and J gave up 1 base, with 16 bases separating them. Germline V gene data show CDR1 as SGHTA and CDR2 as FQGTGA. CDR3 in amino acids: CASSSTNGSLNTGELFF. In nucleotides, the CDR3 is TGTGCCAGCAGCTCCACCAACGGCAGTTTGAACACCGGGGAGCTGTTTTTT. The full variable domain, rest sourced from reference TRBV7-3 and TRBJ2-2, is GAGVSQTPSNKVTEKGKYVELRCDPISGHTALYWYRQSLGQGPEFLIYFQGTGAADDSGLPNDRFFAVRPEGSVSTLKIQRTERGDSAVYLCASSSTNGSLNTGELFFGEGSRLTVL.

The chain joins TRBV9 to TRBJ2-1, with 7 bases lining up with TRBD2. Germline loops: CDR1 SGDLS, CDR2 YYNGEE. The junction had 4 bases not matched to a gene; V was cut back by 0 bases and J by 4 bases. This CDR3 is 15 amino acids long. For the CDR3, the DNA is TGTGCCAGCAGCGTAGGCGGGGGTAATTACAATGAGCAGTTCTTC. Amino acids: CASSVGGGNYNEQFF.

This chain joins TRBV11-3 and TRBJ2-1; the D gene could be TRBD1 or TRBD2 (5 bases each). The germline V gene encodes CDR1 SGHNT and CDR2 YENEEA. Trimming removed 5 bases at V and 5 bases at J, with 16 bases between. The CDR3 runs to 15 residues. CDR3 region: CASSPGPTNHNEQFF. The DNA for the CDR3 is TGTGCCAGCAGCCCGGGACCGACGAACCACAATGAGCAGTTCTTC.

This rearrangement joins TRBV6-1 to TRBJ2-3, with D possibly being TRBD1 (6 bases). This CDR3 comprises 16 residues. The V gene's germline CDR1 is MNHNS and CDR2 SASEGT. The ends were cut back, 0 bases at V and 1 base at J, with 11 bases in the middle. CDR3 nucleotides: TGTGCCAGCAGTGAAGCTGGGGCAGGGGGCACAGATACGCAGTATTTT. Protein sequence: CASSEAGAGGTDTQYF.

In its sample, this clone was seen once. This rearrangement joins TRBV5-1 to TRBJ1-2; the match to TRBD1 covers 10 bases. Germline V gives CDR1 SGHRS, CDR2 YFSETQ. This CDR3 spans 14 amino acids. V was pared by 4 bases and J by 2 bases, with 2 bases of the junction left unmatched. CDR3 sequence: CASSPGQGNYGYTF. DNA of the CDR3: TGCGCCAGCAGCCCGGGACAGGGGAACTATGGCTACACCTTC.

The rearrangement joins TRBV30 to TRBJ2-5; D gene unclear. The CDR3 sequence is 12 residues long. CDR1 and CDR2 (germline): GTSNPN, SVGIG (reference sequence). Trimming stripped 4 bases from V and 5 bases from J, with 11 bases between. In DNA form, the CDR3 reads TGTGCCTGGACCCAAGGACCGGAGACCCAGTACTTC. Protein product: CAWTQGPETQYF.